Following are 28 T cell receptor beta chains from one sample sequenced in a study of patients and donors after allogeneic stem cell transplantation. TCRdb passed the RT-PCR reads through MiXCR, listing each CDR3 protein once. Of about 87,000 distinct CDR3 sequences listed, around 5% were seen once; the top ten hold less than 3%. Sequencing used blood, either unsorted or a sorted T cell fraction (not recorded which). The receptors stem from a human donor who was either an allogeneic HSCT recipient or a stem cell or donor lymphocyte infusion donor (not recorded which). It is not recorded whose cells these are; they may come from a transplant donor.

This clonotype came up a few times. The V call is TRBV7-3, the J call TRBJ1-6; D perhaps matches TRBD1 (6 bases). Per germline, CDR1 SGHTA and CDR2 FQGTGA. This CDR3 region has 15 residues. With 5 bases removed from V and 7 bases from J, the gap between germline ends came to 15 bases. In DNA, the CDR3 is TGTGCCAGCAGCCCCGAGGGGGGCAGGAATTCACCCCTCCACTTT. Protein: CASSPEGGRNSPLHF.

This clonotype was seen at least ten times. CDR3 sequence (DNA): TGCAGCGTTGAGGGAACGGGAGTGTCCTACAATGAGCAGTTCTTC. Translation gives CSVEGTGVSYNEQFF. The rearrangement links TRBV29-1 to TRBJ2-1; the D gene is possibly TRBD2 (6 bases). Between the trimmed V and J ends, which lost 3 bases and 1 base, there was a span of 13 bases. CDR3 size: 15 residues. The V gene's germline CDR1 is SQVTM and CDR2 ANQGSEA.

This clonotype was seen more than once but under ten times. The chain couples TRBV27 to TRBJ1-4; weak D call: TRBD1 (6 bases). Germline CDR1 reads MNHEY; CDR2 reads SMNVEV (reference sequence). The CDR3 is 14 residues long. Trimming took off 3 bases at V and 7 bases at J, with 12 bases between the two ends. In nucleotides, the CDR3 is TGTGCCAGCAGTTTTGGGGGGCGCGGTGAAAAACTGTTTTTT. The encoded protein is CASSFGGRGEKLFF.

This clonotype occurred many times. V and J are TRBV5-5 and TRBJ2-1; D remains ambiguous. Germline V CDR1 and CDR2: SGHKS, YYEKEE (reference sequence). The germline V and J ends were trimmed by 1 base and 4 bases, with 15 bases remaining between them. CDR3 length: 16 residues. The CDR3 protein is CASSLIGVLDYNEQFF. For the CDR3, the DNA is TGTGCCAGCAGCTTGATTGGGGTCTTAGATTACAATGAGCAGTTCTTC. Using reference TRBV5-5 and TRBJ2-1 for the parts outside the CDR3, the full variable domain is DAGVTQSPTHLIKTRGQQVTLRCSPISGHKSVSWYQQVLGQGPQFIFQYYEKEERGRGNFPDRFSARQFPNYSSELNVNALLLGDSALYLCASSLIGVLDYNEQFFGPGTRLTVL.

This clonotype showed up many times. V usage is TRBV15 and J usage is TRBJ1-2; 9 positions agree with TRBD1. The trim removed 0 bases at V and 4 bases at J, leaving 6 bases unmatched. Per germline, CDR1 LNHNV and CDR2 YYDKDF (reference sequence). This CDR3 region has 16 residues. The CDR3 protein is CATSRDLPGQGYGYTF. For the CDR3, the DNA is TGTGCCACCAGCAGAGACCTTCCGGGACAGGGCTATGGCTACACCTTC. Supplemented by reference TRBV15 and TRBJ1-2, the full variable domain reads DAMVIQNPRYQVTQFGKPVTLSCSQTLNHNVMYWYQQKSSQAPKLLFHYYDKDFNNEADTPDNFQSRRPNTSFCFLDIRSPGLGDTAMYLCATSRDLPGQGYGYTFGSGTRLTVV.

This clonotype was seen a handful of times. This chain joins TRBV29-1 and TRBJ1-1; D gene ambiguous. V was trimmed by 6 bases and J by 3 bases, leaving 11 bases between them. CDR3 length equals 12 residues. The germline CDR1 and CDR2 sequences are SQVTM and ANQGSEA. As DNA, the CDR3 is TGCAGCGTCCTGACGGATCACACTGAAGCTTTCTTT. Residues: CSVLTDHTEAFF.

The V and J genes are TRBV5-1 and TRBJ1-1, with 7 bases matching TRBD1. This CDR3 has 15 residues. The germline V gene encodes CDR1 SGHRS and CDR2 YFSETQ. V lost 4 bases and J lost 5; bases outside the gene matches: 11. The CDR3 region is CASSHGAGGKTEAFF. CDR3 bases: TGCGCCAGCAGCCATGGCGCAGGGGGAAAGACTGAAGCTTTCTTT.

The chain recombines TRBV6-4 with TRBJ1-5; D perhaps matches TRBD1 (6 bases). Trimming took off 6 bases at V and 6 bases at J, with 12 bases between the two ends. This CDR3 is built from 13 residues. CDR1 MRHNA and CDR2 SNTAGT come from the germline V gene. This CDR3 is CASSQGFGQPQHF. The DNA of the CDR3 is TGTGCCAGCAGCCAGGGGTTTGGTCAGCCCCAGCATTTT.

Many counts were recorded for this clonotype. V usage is TRBV28 and J usage is TRBJ2-7, with no clear D. Germline V lookup: CDR1 MDHEN, CDR2 SYDVKM. Trimming took off 8 bases at V and 5 bases at J, with 13 bases between the two ends. The CDR3 totals 12 residues. The CDR3 spells CASQTLTNEQYF. In nucleotides, the CDR3 is TGTGCCAGCCAGACACTAACTAACGAGCAGTACTTC.

This clonotype came up many times. This chain connects TRBV5-8 to TRBJ2-7, with D maybe TRBD1 (6 bases). Germline V lookup: CDR1 SGHTS, CDR2 YDEGEE. The CDR3 covers 14 residues. V gave up 2 bases and J gave up 0 bases, with 9 bases separating them. CDR3 nucleotides: TGTGCCAGCAGCTTTGACAGGACCTCCTACGAGCAGTACTTC. As protein: CASSFDRTSYEQYF.

This clonotype was seen repeatedly, ten times or more. This rearrangement joins TRBV29-1 to TRBJ2-2, with 8 bases aligning to TRBD2. V trimming: 6 bases; J trimming: 1 base; junction bases outside the gene matches: 1. Germline V gene lookup returns CDR1 SQVTM and CDR2 ANQGSEA. This CDR3 has 13 residues. For the CDR3, the DNA is TGCAGCGTGCGGGGGGAGAACACCGGGGAGCTGTTTTTT. Translated: CSVRGENTGELFF.

At least ten counts were recorded for this clonotype. The chain links TRBV4-2 to TRBJ2-7; TRBD2 matches 9 bases. Unmatched junction bases numbered 11, after V lost 1 base and J lost 7 bases. The CDR3 loop spans 16 amino acids. CDR1 and CDR2 (germline): LGHNA, YNFKEQ. The CDR3 sequence is CASSQASAGGREEQYF. The CDR3 bases are TGTGCCAGCAGCCAAGCATCAGCGGGAGGACGGGAGGAGCAGTACTTC.

Turning to this clonotype: A much larger clone lies one base from this, so it may be a read error. This sequence joins TRBV7-9 and TRBJ1-2, with 9 bases aligning to TRBD1. CDR1 and CDR2 from the germline V gene are SEHNR and FQNEAQ (reference sequence). The CDR3 has 15 residues. Losses at the gene ends were 3 bases for V and 8 bases for J; bases not matched to a gene: 10. The CDR3 DNA follows: TGTGCCAGCAGCTTCAACGGGGACAGGGATATGGGCTACACCTTC. Its protein product is CASSFNGDRDMGYTF.

This clonotype was picked up many times. The chain couples TRBV6-2 or TRBV6-3 to TRBJ2-1, with D hard to call. The germline V gene has CDR1 MNHEY and CDR2 SVGEGT. CDR3 length equals 18 residues. Trimming cost V 2 bases and J 0 bases, with 17 bases left between them. The CDR3 DNA reads as TGTGCCAGCAGTTACCTCGAGCTAGGGCATAGCTCCTACAATGAGCAGTTCTTC. Translated: CASSYLELGHSSYNEQFF.

This clonotype was seen at least ten times. One junction end disagrees with the germline gene, perhaps due to a read error. The chain recombines TRBV5-1 with TRBJ1-1; D uncertain. Germline V lookup: CDR1 SGHRS, CDR2 YFSETQ. The CDR3 spans 14 residues. CDR3 residues: CASSLGQRNAEAFF. CDR3 DNA: TGCGCCAGCAGCTTGGGTCAGCGGAACGCTGAAGCTTTCTTT.

This clonotype was observed many times. The chain is built from TRBV4-1 and TRBJ2-6; 7 bases are shared with TRBD2. The ends lost 3 bases at V and 0 bases at J; junction bases unmatched: 14. CDR1 and CDR2 (germline): MGHRA, YSYEKL. CDR3 length equals 20 residues. CDR3 nucleotide sequence: TGCGCCAGCAGCCACTCACGGGGGGAACTTCTAACCTCTGGGGCCAACGTCCTGACTTTC. It specifies CASSHSRGELLTSGANVLTF.

This clonotype has at least ten counts. The chain has TRBV28 and TRBJ2-3, with 8 positions matching TRBD2. V trimming: 4 bases; J trimming: 7 bases; junction bases outside the gene matches: 13. Germline-derived CDR1 and CDR2 are MDHEN and SYDVKM. The CDR3 loop spans 16 amino acids. CDR3 residues: CASSSRGGGADNTQYF. CDR3 DNA: TGTGCCAGCAGTTCCCGGGGGGGCGGCGCAGATAATACGCAGTATTTT.

The chain uses TRBV19 and TRBJ2-2, with D perhaps being TRBD1 or TRBD2 (5 bases each). Germline CDR1 is LNHDA and CDR2 is SQIVND (reference sequence). V dropped 6 bases and J dropped 3 bases, with 11 bases sitting between them. CDR3 length equals 14 residues. The CDR3 nucleotides are TGTGCCAGTAGAGGTCTGGGGGACACCGGGGAGCTGTTTTTT. Its protein is CASRGLGDTGELFF.

In this sample, this clonotype turned up many times. The rearrangement links TRBV3-1 to TRBJ1-4; D is unclear. Germline CDR1 and CDR2: LGHDT and YNNKEL (reference sequence). V gave up 4 bases and J gave up 0 bases, with 3 bases separating them. CDR3 length: 13 residues. As DNA, the CDR3 is TGTGCCAGCAGCCGGTCAACTAATGAAAAACTGTTTTTT. Its protein product is CASSRSTNEKLFF.

In this sample, this clonotype turned up many times. The V gene is TRBV20-1, the J gene TRBJ2-7; either TRBD1 or TRBD2 may fit D (5 bases each). This CDR3 contains 14 residues. CDR1 DFQATT and CDR2 SNEGSKA come from the germline V gene (reference sequence). V lost 1 base to trimming and J lost 4 bases, with 14 bases between them. The DNA for the CDR3 is TGCAGTGCTAGAGGGGGACGGGTCTCTTACGAGCAGTACTTC. It translates to CSARGGRVSYEQYF.

With respect to this clonotype: No DNA is shown, since the ends of the CDR3 on it are uncertain; the CDR3 is the one TCRdb lists. This rearrangement joins TRBV25-1 to TRBJ2-1. The CDR3 spans 16 amino acids, including both terminal residues. Germline V gene lookup returns CDR1 MGHDK and CDR2 SYGVNS. This CDR3 is CASSTSSRSSYNEQFF.

This clonotype showed up many times. This chain links TRBV14 with TRBJ1-3; the D is unclear. Germline V gives CDR1 SGHDN, CDR2 FVKESK. Trimming removed 0 bases from V and 0 bases from J, with 9 bases in between. This CDR3 has 16 residues. The chain's CDR3 is CASSQDHGYSGNTIYF. The CDR3 DNA sequence: TGTGCCAGCAGCCAAGATCACGGATACTCTGGAAACACCATATATTTT.

This sequence joins TRBV7-6 and TRBJ2-5, with D possibly TRBD2 on 6 matching bases. The CDR3 length is 14 residues. Per the germline V gene, CDR1 is SGHVS and CDR2 is FNYEAQ. Deletions cut 5 bases from V and 4 bases from J, with 14 bases between. CDR3 coding DNA: TGTGCCAGCAGCCAGAAAGCGGGCCCAGAGACCCAGTACTTC. Encoded protein: CASSQKAGPETQYF.

This clonotype was picked up many times. The V and J genes are TRBV28 and TRBJ2-1; D could derive from TRBD1 or TRBD2 (6 bases each). V was trimmed by 2 bases and J by 4 bases, leaving 15 bases between them. This CDR3 spans 16 amino acids. Germline V gives CDR1 MDHEN, CDR2 SYDVKM. CDR3 protein: CASSLVGRGLYNEQFF. The CDR3, as DNA: TGTGCCAGCAGTTTAGTTGGCAGGGGACTTTACAATGAGCAGTTCTTC.

This clonotype was found many times. The chain combines TRBV6-1 with TRBJ1-3; D uncertain. V lost 2 bases to trimming and J lost 0 bases, with 11 bases between them. This CDR3 comprises 16 residues. CDR1 and CDR2 from the germline V gene are MNHNS and SASEGT. This CDR3 is CASSENSPSSGNTIYF. The DNA for the CDR3 is TGTGCCAGCAGTGAAAACAGCCCAAGCTCTGGAAACACCATATATTTT.

This clonotype showed up many times. This chain connects TRBV29-1 to TRBJ2-1, with a weak D call TRBD1 (6 bases). This CDR3 contains 14 residues. Between the trimmed V and J ends, which lost 7 bases and 10 bases, there was a span of 23 bases. Per germline, CDR1 SQVTM and CDR2 ANQGSEA. The CDR3 DNA follows: TGCAGCGCCGGAAGGACACAGGGTACCTGGGAGCAGTTCTTC. It is translated as CSAGRTQGTWEQFF.

At least ten counts were recorded for this clonotype. This rearrangement joins TRBV3-1 to TRBJ1-1; D uncertain. V was cut by 2 bases and J by 0 bases, with 28 bases left in between. The CDR3 contains 21 residues. Germline CDR1 is LGHDT and CDR2 is YNNKEL (reference sequence). The chain's CDR3 is CASSQLILKGPRYRMNTEAFF. In nucleotides, the CDR3 is TGTGCCAGCAGCCAATTAATCTTAAAGGGCCCGCGATATCGAATGAACACTGAAGCTTTCTTT. The full variable domain, completed using reference TRBV3-1 and TRBJ1-1, is DTAVSQTPKYLVTQMGNDKSIKCEQNLGHDTMYWYKQDSKKFLKIMFSYNNKELIINETVPNRFSPKSPDKAHLNLHINSLELGDSAVYFCASSQLILKGPRYRMNTEAFFGQGTRLTVV.

This clonotype was counted many times. The chain recombines TRBV20-1 with TRBJ2-7, with 10 bases fitting TRBD2. J gave up 7 bases and V 6 bases, and 15 bases lay outside the gene matches. CDR3 length: 15 residues. CDR1 DFQATT and CDR2 SNEGSKA come from the germline V gene (reference sequence). CDR3 coding DNA: TGCAGTGCCGGACTAGCGGACTCTTCAAATCTAGAGCAGTACTTC. This translates into CSAGLADSSNLEQYF.